This TCR beta chain was captured in a study of blood T cell repertoires in COVID-19. The V gene's germline CDR1 is SEHNR and CDR2 FQNEAQ (reference sequence). The CDR3 has 11 residues. V lost 9 bases, J lost 9 bases, and 13 bases lay in between. Using immunoSEQ multiplex PCR, the repertoire was profiled, and TCRdb retains in-frame clones only, with some absent. The sample lists about 180,000 clones, around four fifths occurring once. This chain links TRBV7-9 with TRBJ2-3, with D perhaps TRBD1 (6 bases). This receptor was taken from a woman in her 70s with COVID-19, enrolled during active disease. Sequenced sample: peripheral blood. CDR3 amino acids: CASSTGPTQYF. The CDR3 DNA sequence: TGTGCCAGTAGCACAGGGCCCACGCAGTATTTT.